Following are 28 T cell receptor beta chains from one sample sequenced in a study of early T cells in non-severe SARS-CoV-2 infection. Each CDR3 protein gets one entry after TCRdb re-called the 5' RACE reads with MiXCR. The sample has over 55,000 distinct CDR3 sequences, 8.5% to 9.5% seen once. Sequencing input: whole blood. The receptors derive from an adult who was a healthcare worker with PCR-confirmed SARS-CoV-2 infection or an uninfected control (not recorded which).

The chain combines TRBV12-2 with TRBJ1-5; TRBD1, as called in the table, went unchecked against the DNA. TRBV12-2 is designated a pseudogene. The CDR3 totals 14 residues. The DNA of the CDR3 is TGTGCAAGTCGCTTTTCAGGGCAGTATCAGCCCCAGCATTTT. Its translation is CASRFSGQYQPQHF.

The chain recombines TRBV18 with TRBJ1-2, with 7 bases lining up with TRBD1. The junction had 8 bases not matched to a gene; V was cut back by 2 bases and J by 8 bases. CDR1 is KGHSH and CDR2 is LQKENI in the germline V gene. The CDR3 is 14 residues long. The CDR3 here is CASSPTTGARGYTF. In nucleotides, the CDR3 is TGTGCCAGCTCACCAACCACAGGGGCGCGGGGCTACACCTTC.

The chain combines TRBV2 with TRBJ2-3; the match to TRBD1 covers 9 bases. Germline assignment: CDR1 SNHLY and CDR2 FYNNEI. This CDR3 has 15 residues. Germline trimming cut 3 bases from V and 3 bases from J; bases unmatched to any gene: 4. CDR3 in amino acids: CASSDLGQGTDTQYF. In nucleotides, the CDR3 is TGTGCCAGCAGTGATCTGGGACAGGGAACAGATACGCAGTATTTT.

V and J are TRBV20-1 and TRBJ1-6, with a possible D match to TRBD1 (6 bases). Trimming removed 5 bases from V and 6 bases from J, with 17 bases in between. The germline V gene has CDR1 DFQATT and CDR2 SNEGSKA (reference sequence). The CDR3 consists of 15 residues. The CDR3 sequence: CSAGVVDSINSPLHF. CDR3 nucleotides: TGCAGTGCTGGCGTGGTGGACAGCATTAATTCACCCCTCCACTTT.

V gene TRBV11-2 combines with J gene TRBJ1-4; no clear D gene. Germline CDR1 SGHAT, CDR2 FQNNGV. This CDR3 has 13 amino acids. V dropped 5 bases and J dropped 5 bases, with 9 bases sitting between them. The CDR3 is CASSVDPNEKLFF. CDR3 nucleotide sequence: TGTGCCAGCAGCGTGGATCCGAATGAAAAACTGTTTTTT.

J is TRBJ1-5 and V is TRBV7-8; no definite D call. V lost 5 bases, J lost 2 bases, and 16 bases lay in between. The CDR3 runs to 16 residues. The germline gives CDR1 SGHVS, CDR2 FQNEAQ. DNA for the CDR3: TGTGCCAGCAGCCCCCGTTTACCCGGAGGCAATCAGCCCCAGCATTTT. Encoded protein: CASSPRLPGGNQPQHF.

This clonotype has ten or more counts. The chain uses TRBV30 and TRBJ1-2, with a tentative D call TRBD1 (6 bases). CDR3 length: 13 amino acids. The V gene's germline CDR1 is GTSNPN and CDR2 SVGIG (reference sequence). V lost 1 base to trimming and J lost 6 bases, with 12 bases between them. CDR3 nucleotide sequence: TGTGCCTGGAGTGCCACAGGGTCGGATGGCTACACCTTC. Its translation: CAWSATGSDGYTF.

This clonotype occurred a few times. The rearrangement links TRBV29-1 to TRBJ2-5, with D possibly matching TRBD2 (6 bases). From germline, CDR1 is SQVTM and CDR2 ANQGSEA. This CDR3 comprises 13 residues. V was pared by 5 bases and J by 4 bases, with 14 bases between. The CDR3 sequence is CSVRAGSRETQYF. The CDR3 coding sequence is TGCAGCGTTCGTGCGGGGTCTAGAGAGACCCAGTACTTC.

The V call is TRBV7-8, the J call TRBJ2-7; the D gene is possibly TRBD1 (5 bases). CDR3 length: 13 residues. Trimming removed 4 bases at V and 4 bases at J, with 11 bases between. From germline, CDR1 is SGHVS and CDR2 FQNEAQ. The CDR3 region has the DNA TGTGCCAGCAGCTCTTCGCAGGGATACGAGCAGTACGTC. This gives the protein CASSSSQGYEQYV.

The CDR3 sequence: CASSLAGTRRREKLFF. The CDR3 region has the DNA TGTGCCAGCAGCTTAGCTGGGACCCGGCGTAGGGAAAAACTGTTTTTT. The chain uses TRBV7-8 and TRBJ1-4; weak D call: TRBD1 (5 bases). Germline values: CDR1 SGHVS, CDR2 FQNEAQ. The CDR3 contains 16 residues. Trimming removed 0 bases from V and 8 bases from J, with 16 bases in between.

There are many counts of this clonotype. This rearrangement joins TRBV9 to TRBJ2-3, with D possibly being TRBD2 (6 bases). CDR3 length: 15 amino acids. With 4 bases removed from V and 1 base from J, the gap between germline ends came to 13 bases. Germline CDR1 and CDR2: SGDLS and YYNGEE. The CDR3 region is CASSITPGGTDTQYF. The CDR3 nucleotides read TGTGCCAGCAGCATAACTCCGGGGGGCACAGATACGCAGTATTTT. Full variable domain (remainder filled in from reference TRBV9 and TRBJ2-3): DSGVTQTPKHLITATGQRVTLRCSPRSGDLSVYWYQQSLDQGLQFLIQYYNGEERAKGNILERFSAQQFPDLHSELNLSSLELGDSALYFCASSITPGGTDTQYFGPGTRLTVL.

The chain couples TRBV7-3 to TRBJ2-2; 9 bases line up with TRBD1. Germline assignment: CDR1 SGHTA and CDR2 FQGTGA. The trim removed 4 bases at V and 1 base at J, leaving 4 bases unmatched. The CDR3 length is 16 residues. The CDR3 protein is CASSSRQGVNTGELFF. The CDR3 nucleotides read TGTGCCAGCAGCTCTAGACAGGGGGTGAACACCGGGGAGCTGTTTTTT.

V and J are TRBV20-1 and TRBJ1-6; TRBD1 agrees at 7 bases. CDR1 and CDR2 (germline): DFQATT, SNEGSKA (reference sequence). This CDR3 is built from 16 residues. The junction had 12 bases not matched to a gene; V was cut back by 3 bases and J by 7 bases. The CDR3 sequence is CSASRGQLNQNSPLHF. As DNA, the CDR3 is TGCAGTGCTAGTAGGGGACAGCTAAATCAAAATTCACCCCTCCACTTT.

V is TRBV6-1 and J is TRBJ1-4; no clear D. CDR1 and CDR2 from the germline V gene are MNHNS and SASEGT. CDR3 length: 16 residues. V was clipped by 2 bases and J by 4 bases, with 14 bases between them. CDR3 sequence reads: CASSERKESRNEKLFF. Here the CDR3 DNA reads TGTGCCAGCAGTGAACGCAAGGAAAGCCGTAATGAAAAACTGTTTTTT.

The V call is TRBV11-2, the J call TRBJ2-7; D is unresolved. CDR3 size: 13 residues. Germline V gene sequence: CDR1 SGHAT, CDR2 FQNNGV. V was cut by 2 bases and J by 1 base, with 6 bases left in between. Here the CDR3 DNA reads TGTGCCAGCAGCTTAACATTTTCCTACGAGCAGTACGTC. Translating gives CASSLTFSYEQYV.

This clonotype was seen only a few times. V usage is TRBV30 and J usage is TRBJ1-5; weak D call: TRBD1 (5 bases). Germline CDR1 reads GTSNPN; CDR2 reads SVGIG (reference sequence). This CDR3 has 15 residues. With 0 bases removed from V and 6 bases from J, the gap between germline ends came to 15 bases. CDR3 sequence: CAWSVGSGTSQPQHF. CDR3 nucleotide sequence: TGTGCCTGGAGTGTAGGGTCAGGGACTAGTCAGCCCCAGCATTTT.

This clonotype has at least ten counts. This chain connects TRBV19 to TRBJ2-3; tentative D call: TRBD2 (6 bases). Germline V CDR1 and CDR2: LNHDA, SQIVND (reference sequence). The CDR3 extends over 15 amino acids. With 6 bases removed from V and 6 bases from J, the gap between germline ends came to 19 bases. The CDR3 DNA is TGTGCCAGTAGCCCGGCGGGGCCACAGAGGGATACGCAGTATTTT. As protein: CASSPAGPQRDTQYF. The full variable domain, with the rest looked up from reference TRBV19 and TRBJ2-3, is DGGITQSPKYLFRKEGQNVTLSCEQNLNHDAMYWYRQDPGQGLRLIYYSQIVNDFQKGDIAEGYSVSREKKESFPLTVTSAQKNPTAFYLCASSPAGPQRDTQYFGPGTRLTVL.

The chain couples TRBV7-2 to TRBJ2-3, with a weak D call TRBD2 (5 bases). The V gene lost 4 bases and the J gene lost 1 base, with 9 bases spanning the gap. Per the germline V gene, CDR1 is SGHTA and CDR2 is FQGNSA. The CDR3 runs to 14 residues. DNA for the CDR3: TGTGCCAGCAGCTCGGACTGGGGCACAGATACGCAGTATTTT. Its translation: CASSSDWGTDTQYF.

This clonotype turned up a few times. The V and J genes are TRBV7-8 and TRBJ1-5; 7 bases agree with TRBD1. The CDR3 extends over 16 amino acids. The ends lost 5 bases at V and 5 bases at J; junction bases unmatched: 12. Per germline, CDR1 SGHVS and CDR2 FQNEAQ. DNA for the CDR3: TGTGCCAGCAGCCTAACAAGGATCACAGGGGATCAGCCCCAGCATTTT. Its protein is CASSLTRITGDQPQHF.

J is TRBJ2-7 and V is TRBV18; D is possibly TRBD2 (6 bases). CDR1 is KGHSH and CDR2 is LQKENI in the germline V gene. This CDR3 region has 13 residues. Trimming took off 3 bases at V and 7 bases at J, with 13 bases between the two ends. Here the CDR3 reads CASSPVGAGEQYV. For the CDR3, the DNA is TGTGCCAGCTCACCGGTAGGGGCGGGAGAGCAGTACGTC.

This chain joins TRBV6-2 or TRBV6-3 and TRBJ2-6; D may be TRBD2 (7 bases). Trimming stripped 8 bases from V and 0 bases from J, with 14 bases between. The germline CDR1 and CDR2 sequences are MNHEY and SVGEGT. The CDR3 contains 16 residues. Here the CDR3 reads CASLRGGLSGANVLTF. The CDR3 region has the DNA TGTGCCAGCTTGCGCGGGGGCCTCTCTGGGGCCAACGTCCTGACTTTC.

There are a few counts of this clonotype. The chain has TRBV12-3 or TRBV12-4 and TRBJ2-5; D tentatively reads TRBD1 or TRBD2 (7 bases each). Trimming cost V 5 bases and J 4 bases, with 14 bases left between them. The CDR3 is 14 residues long. The chain's CDR3 is CASSQGGPRETQYF. Written as DNA, the CDR3 is TGTGCCAGCAGTCAGGGGGGGCCTCGAGAGACCCAGTACTTC.

This clonotype was recorded at least ten times. The CDR3 DNA follows: TGTGCCAGCCTGTTACTTGCGGGCACCGGGGAGCTGTTTTTT. This codes for CASLLLAGTGELFF. The chain recombines TRBV12-3 or TRBV12-4 with TRBJ2-2; D is possibly TRBD2 (5 bases). The V gene lost 8 bases and the J gene lost 4 bases, with 14 bases spanning the gap. CDR3 length: 14 amino acids.

J is TRBJ2-4 and V is TRBV6-5; D is possibly TRBD1 (6 bases). The CDR3 is 13 amino acids. Germline-derived CDR1 and CDR2 are MNHEY and SVGAGI. V lost 2 bases and J lost 12, with 14 bases in between. Here the CDR3 reads CASSYPGQPSQYF. DNA for the CDR3: TGTGCCAGCAGTTACCCGGGACAACCAAGTCAGTACTTC.

This clonotype was recorded many times. This chain connects TRBV4-2 to TRBJ2-1; TRBD2 is a possible D gene (6 bases). This CDR3 is 16 amino acids long. V was clipped by 1 base and J by 0 bases, with 10 bases between them. Germline-derived CDR1 and CDR2 are LGHNA and YNFKEQ. DNA for the CDR3: TGTGCCAGCAGCCAAGTTTCCGGGAGCTCCTACAATGAGCAGTTCTTC. It codes for CASSQVSGSSYNEQFF.

This clonotype occurred many times. The rearrangement links TRBV6-6 to TRBJ2-3, with D uncertain. Looked up from germline, CDR1 is MNHNY and CDR2 is SVGAGI (reference sequence). The CDR3 loop spans 13 amino acids. V was pared by 2 bases and J by 3 bases, with 6 bases between. The CDR3 sequence is CASSYPRTDTQYF. In nucleotides, the CDR3 is TGTGCCAGCAGTTACCCCCGGACAGATACGCAGTATTTT.

This clonotype was counted ten times or more. The rearrangement uses TRBV4-1 and TRBJ1-2; D is unclear. The CDR3 has 15 residues. The V end was cut by 0 bases, the J end by 0 bases, with 8 bases between. CDR1 and CDR2 from the germline V gene are MGHRA and YSYEKL. The CDR3 is CASSQDPYSNYGYTF. The CDR3 DNA reads TGCGCCAGCAGCCAAGATCCCTACTCTAACTATGGCTACACCTTC.

The rearrangement joins TRBV10-3 to TRBJ2-3, with 7 bases aligning to TRBD2. The trim removed 7 bases at V and 2 bases at J, leaving 15 bases unmatched. CDR3 length: 17 residues. CDR1 and CDR2 (germline): ENHRY, SYGVKD. Written as DNA, the CDR3 is TGTGCCATCAAATCATGGGCAGATCGGGGGGACACAGATACGCAGTATTTT. Translating it yields CAIKSWADRGDTDTQYF.